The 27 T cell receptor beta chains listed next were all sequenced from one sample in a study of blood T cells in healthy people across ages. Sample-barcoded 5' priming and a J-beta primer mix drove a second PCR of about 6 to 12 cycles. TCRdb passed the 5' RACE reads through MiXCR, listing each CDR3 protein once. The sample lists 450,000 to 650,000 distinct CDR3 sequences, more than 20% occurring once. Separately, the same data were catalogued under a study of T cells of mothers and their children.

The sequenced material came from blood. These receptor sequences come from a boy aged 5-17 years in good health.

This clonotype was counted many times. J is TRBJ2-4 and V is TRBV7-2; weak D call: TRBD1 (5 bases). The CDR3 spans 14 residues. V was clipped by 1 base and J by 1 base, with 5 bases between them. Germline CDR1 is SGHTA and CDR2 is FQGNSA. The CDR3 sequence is CASSLDRAKNIQYF. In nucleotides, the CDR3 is TGTGCCAGCAGCTTAGACAGGGCCAAAAACATTCAGTACTTC.

CDR3 in amino acids: CSARRGFQAYEQYF. The CDR3 DNA is TGCAGTGCTAGAAGGGGGTTTCAAGCCTACGAGCAGTACTTC. This sequence joins TRBV20-1 and TRBJ2-5, with D possibly matching TRBD1 (6 bases). The DNA end is a closer match to TRBJ2-7, so the J assignment may be wrong. The CDR3 is made up of 14 amino acids. The germline V gene encodes CDR1 DFQATT and CDR2 SNEGSKA (reference sequence).

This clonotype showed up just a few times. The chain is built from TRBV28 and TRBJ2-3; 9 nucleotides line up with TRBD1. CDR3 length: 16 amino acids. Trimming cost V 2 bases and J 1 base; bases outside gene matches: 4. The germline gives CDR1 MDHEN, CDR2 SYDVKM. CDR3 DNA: TGTGCCAGCAGTTTAACAGGGGGCGCGGGCACAGATACGCAGTATTTT. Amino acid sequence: CASSLTGGAGTDTQYF.

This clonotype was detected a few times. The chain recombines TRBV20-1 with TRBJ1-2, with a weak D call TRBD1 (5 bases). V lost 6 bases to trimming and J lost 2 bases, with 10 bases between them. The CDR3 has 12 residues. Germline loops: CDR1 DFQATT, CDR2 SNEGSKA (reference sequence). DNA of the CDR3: TGCAGTGCAATACAGGAGAACTATGGCTACACCTTC. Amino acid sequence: CSAIQENYGYTF.

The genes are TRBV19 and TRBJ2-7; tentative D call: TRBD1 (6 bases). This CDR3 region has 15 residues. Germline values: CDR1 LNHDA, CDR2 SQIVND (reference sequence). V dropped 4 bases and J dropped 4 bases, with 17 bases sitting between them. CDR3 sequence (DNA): TGTGCCAGTAGTAGCCGACAGGTAGGACCATACGAGCAGTACTTC. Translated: CASSSRQVGPYEQYF.

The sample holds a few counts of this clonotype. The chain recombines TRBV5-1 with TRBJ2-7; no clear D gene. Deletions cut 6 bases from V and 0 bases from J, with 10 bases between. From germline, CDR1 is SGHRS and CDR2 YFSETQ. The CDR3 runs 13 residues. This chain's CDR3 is CASKVDFSYEQYF. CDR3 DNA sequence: TGCGCCAGCAAAGTCGACTTCTCCTACGAGCAGTACTTC.

CDR3 sequence reads: CASSLDWGRPPYEQYF. The DNA of the CDR3 is TGTGCCAGCAGCTTGGATTGGGGCAGGCCCCCCTACGAGCAGTACTTC. This rearrangement joins TRBV5-6 to TRBJ2-1, with a weak D call TRBD1 (5 bases). The DNA end is more similar to TRBJ2-7, so the J call may be wrong. From germline, CDR1 is SGHDT and CDR2 YYEEEE. This CDR3 is 16 amino acids long.

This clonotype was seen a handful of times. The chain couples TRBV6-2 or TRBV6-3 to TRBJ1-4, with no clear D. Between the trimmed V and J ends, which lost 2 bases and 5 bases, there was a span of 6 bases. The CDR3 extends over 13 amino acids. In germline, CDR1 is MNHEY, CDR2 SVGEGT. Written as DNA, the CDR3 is TGTGCCAGCAGTTACAGGTTCAATGAAAAACTGTTTTTT. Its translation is CASSYRFNEKLFF.

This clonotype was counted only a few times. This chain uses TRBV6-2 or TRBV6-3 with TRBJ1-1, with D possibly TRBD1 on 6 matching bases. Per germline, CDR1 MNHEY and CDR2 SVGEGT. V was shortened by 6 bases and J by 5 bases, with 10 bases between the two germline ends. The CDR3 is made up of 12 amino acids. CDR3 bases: TGTGCCAGCAGCGATAGGGGGACTGAAGCTTTCTTT. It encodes CASSDRGTEAFF.

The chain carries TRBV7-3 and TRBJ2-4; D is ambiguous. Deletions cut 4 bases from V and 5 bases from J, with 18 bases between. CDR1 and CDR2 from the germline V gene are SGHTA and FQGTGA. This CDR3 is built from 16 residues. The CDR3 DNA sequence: TGTGCCAGCAGCTCATCGGCAGCAACCACCGAAAACATTCAGTACTTC. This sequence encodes CASSSSAATTENIQYF. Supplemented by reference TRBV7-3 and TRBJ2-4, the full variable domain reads GAGVSQTPSNKVTEKGKYVELRCDPISGHTALYWYRQSLGQGPEFLIYFQGTGAADDSGLPNDRFFAVRPEGSVSTLKIQRTERGDSAVYLCASSSSAATTENIQYFGAGTRLSVL.

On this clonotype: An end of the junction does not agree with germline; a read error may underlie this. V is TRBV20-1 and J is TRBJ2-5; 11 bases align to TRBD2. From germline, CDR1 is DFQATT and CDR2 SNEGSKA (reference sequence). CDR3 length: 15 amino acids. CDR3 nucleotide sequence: TGCAGTACTAGAGACCCAGGACTAGCGGGTGAGACCCAGTACTTC. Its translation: CSTRDPGLAGETQYF.

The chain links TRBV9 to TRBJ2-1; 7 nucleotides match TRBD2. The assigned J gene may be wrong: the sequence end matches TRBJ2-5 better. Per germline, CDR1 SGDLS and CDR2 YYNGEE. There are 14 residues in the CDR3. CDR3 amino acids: CASSAGRARETQYF. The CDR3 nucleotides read TGTGCCAGCAGCGCGGGGAGGGCTAGGGAGACCCAGTACTTC.

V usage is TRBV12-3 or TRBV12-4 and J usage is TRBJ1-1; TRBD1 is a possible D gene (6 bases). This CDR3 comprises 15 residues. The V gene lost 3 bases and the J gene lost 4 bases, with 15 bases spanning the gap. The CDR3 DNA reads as TGTGCCAGCAGTTTTGCCCGGGGGCGGACCACTGAAGCTTTCTTT. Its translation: CASSFARGRTTEAFF.

Written as DNA, the CDR3 is TGCAGCGGGACAGGCAAACGTACCTACGAGCAGTACTTC. It translates to CSGTGKRTYEQYF. The rearrangement links TRBV29-1 to TRBJ2-7; 7 bases are a match to TRBD1. The trim removed 7 bases at V and 2 bases at J, leaving 8 bases unmatched. This CDR3 has 13 amino acids. CDR1 is SQVTM, CDR2 ANQGSEA, per germline.

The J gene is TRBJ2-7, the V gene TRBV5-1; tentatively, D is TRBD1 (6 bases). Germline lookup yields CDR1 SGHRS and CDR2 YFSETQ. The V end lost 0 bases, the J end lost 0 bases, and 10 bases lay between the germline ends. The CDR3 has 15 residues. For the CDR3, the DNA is TGCGCCAGCAGCTTGGTAGGACAGTTCTCCTACGAGCAGTACTTC. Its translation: CASSLVGQFSYEQYF.

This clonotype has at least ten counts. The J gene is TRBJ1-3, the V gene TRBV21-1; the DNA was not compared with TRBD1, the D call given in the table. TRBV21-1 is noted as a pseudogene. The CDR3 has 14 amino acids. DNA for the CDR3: TGTGCCAGCAGCACCGGGGAAGGTGGAAACACCATATATTTT. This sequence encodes CASSTGEGGNTIYF.

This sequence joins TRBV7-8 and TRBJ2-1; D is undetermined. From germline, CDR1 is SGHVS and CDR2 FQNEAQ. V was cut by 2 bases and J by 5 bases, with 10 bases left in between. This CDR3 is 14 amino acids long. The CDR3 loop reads CASSLLIRNNEQFF. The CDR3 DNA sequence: TGTGCCAGCAGCTTACTAATACGGAACAATGAGCAGTTCTTC. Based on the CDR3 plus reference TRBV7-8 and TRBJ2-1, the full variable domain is GAGVSQSPRYKVAKRGQDVALRCDPISGHVSLFWYQQALGQGPEFLTYFQNEAQLDKSGLPSDRFFAERPEGSVSTLKIQRTQQEDSAVYLCASSLLIRNNEQFFGPGTRLTVL.

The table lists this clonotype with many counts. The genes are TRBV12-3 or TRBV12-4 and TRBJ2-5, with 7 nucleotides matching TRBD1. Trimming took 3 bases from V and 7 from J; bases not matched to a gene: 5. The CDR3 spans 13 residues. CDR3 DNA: TGTGCCAGCAGTTTCGACAGGGCGGGGACCCAGTACTTC. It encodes CASSFDRAGTQYF.

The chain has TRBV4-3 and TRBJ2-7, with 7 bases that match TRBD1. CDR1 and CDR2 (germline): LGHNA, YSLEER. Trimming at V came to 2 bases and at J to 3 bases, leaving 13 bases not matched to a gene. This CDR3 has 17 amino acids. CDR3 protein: CASSQRTGQRLDYEQYF. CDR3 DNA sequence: TGCGCCAGCAGCCAACGGACGGGACAGCGACTCGACTACGAGCAGTACTTC.

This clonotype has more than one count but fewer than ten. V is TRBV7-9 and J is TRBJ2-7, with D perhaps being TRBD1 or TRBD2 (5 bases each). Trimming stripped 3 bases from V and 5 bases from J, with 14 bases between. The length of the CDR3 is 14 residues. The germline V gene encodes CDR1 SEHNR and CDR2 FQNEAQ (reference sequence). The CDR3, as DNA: TGTGCCAGCAGCTTTAGCGACCAGGGCAACGAGCAGTACTTC. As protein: CASSFSDQGNEQYF.

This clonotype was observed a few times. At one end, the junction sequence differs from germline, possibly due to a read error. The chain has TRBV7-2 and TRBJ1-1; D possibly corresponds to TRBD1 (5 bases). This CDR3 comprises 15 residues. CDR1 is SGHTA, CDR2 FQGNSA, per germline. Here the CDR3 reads CASSLSWGAGTEAFF. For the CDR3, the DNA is TGTGCTAGCAGCTTGAGTTGGGGCGCGGGCACTGAAGCTTTCTTT.

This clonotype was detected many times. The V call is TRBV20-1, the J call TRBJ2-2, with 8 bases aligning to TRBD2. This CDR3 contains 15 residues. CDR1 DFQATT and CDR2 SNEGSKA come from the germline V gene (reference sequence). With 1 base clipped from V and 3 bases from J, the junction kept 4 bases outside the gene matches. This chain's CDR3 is CSARVNGRDTGELFF. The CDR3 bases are TGCAGTGCTAGAGTTAACGGGAGGGACACCGGGGAGCTGTTTTTT.

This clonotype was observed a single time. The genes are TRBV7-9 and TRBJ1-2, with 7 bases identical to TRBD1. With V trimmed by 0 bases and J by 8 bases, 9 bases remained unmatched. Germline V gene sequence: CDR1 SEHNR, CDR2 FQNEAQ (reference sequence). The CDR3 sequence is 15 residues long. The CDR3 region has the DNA TGTGCCAGCAGCTTAGCTCAGGGGGGACTATCAGGCTACACCTTC. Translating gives CASSLAQGGLSGYTF.

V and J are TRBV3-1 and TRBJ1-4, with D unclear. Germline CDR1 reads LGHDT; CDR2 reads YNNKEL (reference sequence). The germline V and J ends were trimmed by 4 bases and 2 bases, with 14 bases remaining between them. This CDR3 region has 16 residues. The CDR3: CASSLESGPTNEKLFF. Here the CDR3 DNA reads TGTGCCAGCAGCCTCGAGTCCGGCCCGACTAATGAAAAACTGTTTTTT.

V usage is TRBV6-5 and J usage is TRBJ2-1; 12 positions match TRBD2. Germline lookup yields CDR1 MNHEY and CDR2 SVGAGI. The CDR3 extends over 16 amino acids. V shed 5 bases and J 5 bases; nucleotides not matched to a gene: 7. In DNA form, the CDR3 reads TGTGCCAGCAGTCACACACTAGCGGGGGGCGACAATGAGCAGTTCTTC. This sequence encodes CASSHTLAGGDNEQFF.

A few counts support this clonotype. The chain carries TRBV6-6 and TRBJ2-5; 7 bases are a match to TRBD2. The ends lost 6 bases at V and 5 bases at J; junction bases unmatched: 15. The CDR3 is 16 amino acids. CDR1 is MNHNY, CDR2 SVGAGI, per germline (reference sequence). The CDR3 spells CASSLRVERGGETQYF. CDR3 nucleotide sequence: TGTGCCAGCAGCTTACGGGTAGAGCGGGGCGGGGAGACCCAGTACTTC.

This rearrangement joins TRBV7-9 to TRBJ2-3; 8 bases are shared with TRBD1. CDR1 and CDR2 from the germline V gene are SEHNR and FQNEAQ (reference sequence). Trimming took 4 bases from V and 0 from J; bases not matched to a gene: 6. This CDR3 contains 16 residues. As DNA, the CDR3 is TGTGCCAGCAGCTCGACAGGGGCGATTAGCACAGATACGCAGTATTTT. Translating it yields CASSSTGAISTDTQYF.